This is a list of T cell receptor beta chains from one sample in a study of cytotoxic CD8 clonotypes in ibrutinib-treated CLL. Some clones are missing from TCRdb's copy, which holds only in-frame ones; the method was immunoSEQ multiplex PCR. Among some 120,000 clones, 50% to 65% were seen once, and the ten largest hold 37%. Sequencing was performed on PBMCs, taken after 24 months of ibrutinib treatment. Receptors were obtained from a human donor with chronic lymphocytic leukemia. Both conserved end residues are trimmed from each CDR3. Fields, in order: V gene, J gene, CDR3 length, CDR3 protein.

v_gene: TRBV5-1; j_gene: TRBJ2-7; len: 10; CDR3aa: ASRVAGDEQY
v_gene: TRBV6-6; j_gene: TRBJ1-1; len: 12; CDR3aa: ASRQLQGNTEAF
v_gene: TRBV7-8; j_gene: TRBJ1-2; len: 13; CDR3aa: ASSTHTGGAMGYT
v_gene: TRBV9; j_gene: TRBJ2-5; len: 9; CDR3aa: ASSAGGAQY
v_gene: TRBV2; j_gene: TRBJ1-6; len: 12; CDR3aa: ASSEGGVASPLH
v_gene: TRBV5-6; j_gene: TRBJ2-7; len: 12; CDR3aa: ASTSRTGAYEQY
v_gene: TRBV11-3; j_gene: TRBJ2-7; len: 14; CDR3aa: ASSFITGTTTYEQY
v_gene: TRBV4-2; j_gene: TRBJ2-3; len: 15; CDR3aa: ASSQDPPGGQRDTQY
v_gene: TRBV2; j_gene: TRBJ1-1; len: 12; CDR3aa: ASTADSRGIEAF
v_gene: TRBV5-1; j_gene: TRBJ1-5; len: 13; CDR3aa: ASSLTQGAGQPQH
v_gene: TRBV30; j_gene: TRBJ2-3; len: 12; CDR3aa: AWSVLAGGDTQY
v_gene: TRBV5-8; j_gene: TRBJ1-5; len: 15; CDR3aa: ASSLGQAGYSNQPQH
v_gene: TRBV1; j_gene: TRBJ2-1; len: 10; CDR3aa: TSRGAYNEQF
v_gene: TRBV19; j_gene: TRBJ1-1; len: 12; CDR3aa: ASSIGREGTEAF
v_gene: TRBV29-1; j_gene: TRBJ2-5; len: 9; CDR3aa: SVGGPETQY
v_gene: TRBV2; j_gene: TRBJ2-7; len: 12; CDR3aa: ASNGRQGAGEQY
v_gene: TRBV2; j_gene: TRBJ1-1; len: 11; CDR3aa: ASSGQGNTEAF
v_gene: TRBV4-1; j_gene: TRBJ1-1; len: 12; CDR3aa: ASSQKGSGTEAF
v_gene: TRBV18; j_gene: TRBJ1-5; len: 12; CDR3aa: ASSAGTVDQPQH
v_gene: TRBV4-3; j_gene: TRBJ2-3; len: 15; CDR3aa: ASSQASSPPQGDTQY
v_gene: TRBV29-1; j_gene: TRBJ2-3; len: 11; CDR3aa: SVGTGVSDTQY
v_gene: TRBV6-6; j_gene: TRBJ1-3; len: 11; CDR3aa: ASSSPGGNTIY
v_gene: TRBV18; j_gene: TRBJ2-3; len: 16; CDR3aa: ASSPLAGVIESTDTQY
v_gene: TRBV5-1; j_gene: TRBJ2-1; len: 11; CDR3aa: ASSLEIAGEQF
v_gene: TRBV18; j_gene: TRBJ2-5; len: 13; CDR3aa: ASSPLTGAEETQY
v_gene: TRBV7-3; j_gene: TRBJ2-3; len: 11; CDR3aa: ASSRDRADTQY
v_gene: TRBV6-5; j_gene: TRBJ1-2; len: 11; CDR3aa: ASSDQGFDGYT
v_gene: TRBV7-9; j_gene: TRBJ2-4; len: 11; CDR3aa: ASSLRDRGVQY
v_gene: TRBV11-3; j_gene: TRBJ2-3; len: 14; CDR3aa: ASSLGDRGYTDTQY
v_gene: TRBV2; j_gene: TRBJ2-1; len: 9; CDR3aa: ASSERVQEF
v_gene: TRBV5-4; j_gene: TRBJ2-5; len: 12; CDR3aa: ASSLGGPKETQY
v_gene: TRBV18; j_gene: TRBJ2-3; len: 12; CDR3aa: ASSLGQWIDTQY
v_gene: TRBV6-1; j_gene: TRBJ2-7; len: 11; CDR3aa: ASSQGEDYEQY